These 7 T cell receptor beta chains originate from one sample sequenced in a study of cytomegalovirus exposure and HLA in healthy donors. PCR primers comprised 60 Vbeta and 13 Jbeta primers. Sequencing was performed with immunoSEQ multiplex PCR; in TCRdb, only in-frame clones are kept and a portion is missing. The sample holds around 63,000 clones, over 70% seen once. Sequencing was performed on PBMCs. The source of these receptors is a man aged 55 to 70 in good health and CMV-seropositive.

The rearrangement joins TRBV28 to TRBJ1-1; D is possibly TRBD1 (5 bases). Germline assignment: CDR1 MDHEN and CDR2 SYDVKM. The CDR3 contains 10 residues. The V end was cut by 8 bases, the J end by 4 bases, with 5 bases between. The CDR3 region has the DNA TGTGCCAGCCAGGGCACTGAAGCTTTCTTT. Translating gives CASQGTEAFF.

The V and J genes are TRBV7-9 and TRBJ2-1; D perhaps matches TRBD1 (5 bases). Trimming cost V 5 bases and J 3 bases, with 14 bases left between them. This CDR3 comprises 15 residues. Germline loops: CDR1 SEHNR, CDR2 FQNEAQ (reference sequence). The CDR3, as DNA: TGTGCCAGCAGCCTCGGACGGACATACTACAATGAGCAGTTCTTC. Protein: CASSLGRTYYNEQFF.

The V and J genes are TRBV27 and TRBJ2-7; D unclear. CDR3 length: 12 residues. V was shortened by 5 bases and J by 2 bases, with 7 bases between the two germline ends. The germline gives CDR1 MNHEY, CDR2 SMNVEV (reference sequence). The DNA of the CDR3 is TGTGCCAGCAGTGAAGCCCCCTACGAGCAGTACTTC. The encoded protein is CASSEAPYEQYF.

There are a few counts of this clone. The rearrangement uses TRBV6-1 and TRBJ2-3; a possible D gene is TRBD2 (6 bases). The germline gives CDR1 MNHNS, CDR2 SASEGT. Trimming cost V 4 bases and J 6 bases, with 17 bases left between them. The CDR3 consists of 15 residues. This CDR3 reads CASSGRDSKGDTQYF. The CDR3 nucleotides are TGTGCCAGCAGTGGTCGGGACTCAAAAGGGGATACGCAGTATTTT.

J is TRBJ2-7 and V is TRBV7-9; 8 nucleotides line up with TRBD2. CDR1 and CDR2 from the germline V gene are SEHNR and FQNEAQ (reference sequence). The CDR3 runs to 17 residues. V gave up 1 base and J gave up 2 bases; unmatched junction bases: 10. CDR3 sequence: CASSLEAAGVVTYEQYF. DNA of the CDR3: TGTGCCAGCAGCTTAGAGGCAGCGGGAGTGGTAACCTACGAGCAGTACTTC.

CDR3: CASSIGSEQYF. The DNA for the CDR3 is TGCGCCAGCTCTATAGGGAGCGAGCAGTACTTC. This chain connects TRBV10-1 to TRBJ2-7, with a tentative D call TRBD2 (5 bases). V shed 8 bases and J shed 6 bases, with 11 bases lying between them. There are 11 residues in the CDR3. Germline CDR1 is WNHNN and CDR2 is SYGVQD (reference sequence).

The sample holds one count of this clone. The CDR3 nucleotides read TGCGCCAGCAGTGGAAGCCCGTCCTACGAGCAGTACTTC. Translated: CASSGSPSYEQYF. The chain joins TRBV10-1 to TRBJ2-7; no clear D. Deletions cut 4 bases from V and 1 base from J, with 8 bases between. The CDR3 contains 13 residues. Germline loops: CDR1 WNHNN, CDR2 SYGVQD (reference sequence).